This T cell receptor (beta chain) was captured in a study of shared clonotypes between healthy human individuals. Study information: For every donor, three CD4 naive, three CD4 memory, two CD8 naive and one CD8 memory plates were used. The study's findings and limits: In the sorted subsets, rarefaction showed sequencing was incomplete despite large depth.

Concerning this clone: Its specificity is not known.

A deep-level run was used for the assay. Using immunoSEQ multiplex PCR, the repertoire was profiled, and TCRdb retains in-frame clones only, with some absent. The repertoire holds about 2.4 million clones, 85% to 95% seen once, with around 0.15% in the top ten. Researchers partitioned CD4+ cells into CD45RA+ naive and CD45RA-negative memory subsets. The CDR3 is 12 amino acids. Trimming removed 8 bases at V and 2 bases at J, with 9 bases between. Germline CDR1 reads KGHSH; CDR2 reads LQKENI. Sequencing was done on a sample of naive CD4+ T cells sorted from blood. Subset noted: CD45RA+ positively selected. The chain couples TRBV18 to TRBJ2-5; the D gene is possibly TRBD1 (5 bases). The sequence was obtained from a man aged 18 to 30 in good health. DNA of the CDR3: TGTGCCAGCCATAGACAGCAAGAGACCCAGTACTTC. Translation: CASHRQQETQYF.